This TCR beta chain appears in the sequencing data of a study of blood T cell repertoires in COVID-19. Looking at the study overall: Samples representing acute and convalescent COVID-19 were sourced from the United States, Italy and Spain. PBMCs, B-cell-depleted T cells, or T cells provided the cDNA or gDNA that made up the material.

In the authors' workflow: Nucleated cell number was recorded as an estimate derived from reference gene primer amplification. Assay used: immunoSEQ multiplex PCR; TCRdb lists only in-frame clones, some missing. D and trimming come from the DNA, and the V and J calls and clone size come from that table. The sample comprises hundreds of thousands of clones, 85% to 90% of which are singletons, and around 1.5% rests with the top ten. This clone was recorded once. The CDR3 loop spans 14 amino acids. V was trimmed by 2 bases and J by 9 bases, leaving 14 bases between them. The germline V gene has CDR1 SNHLY and CDR2 FYNNEI.

This TCR derives from a woman between 40 and 55 years old who had recovered from COVID-19. Sequences were obtained from peripheral blood. The gene calls are TRBV2 and TRBJ2-1, with D perhaps matching TRBD1 (5 bases). CDR3 sequence (DNA): TGTGCCAGCAGTGAACAGGGTAGGAGTGTTGAGCAGTTCTTC. It encodes CASSEQGRSVEQFF.